This TCR beta chain is from a study of T cells in Graves' hyperthyroidism and ophthalmopathy. Study information: Blood was drawn when the patient was first diagnosed and still untreated. Study-level results: In blood, most of the thyroid clonotypes expanded above 0.001 were also present.

From RNA transcripts, TCR beta CDR3 regions were amplified. HTBI primers were employed in a first-round RT-PCR of the TCR CDR3. From the multiplex PCR reads, TCRdb called clonotypes with MiXCR, one entry per CDR3 protein. The profile shows some 500,000 distinct CDR3 sequences, 13% to 15% of them singletons. The CDR3 is 16 amino acids. V was shortened by 4 bases and J by 4 bases, with 17 bases between the two germline ends. Germline V gene sequence: CDR1 MNHEY, CDR2 SVGEGT. As regards this clonotype: What it binds is not known.

It was uncontrolled infection, other autoimmune disease, pregnancy or lactation that excluded patients. Source material for PBMCs was over 7.5 ml fresh peripheral blood. This clonotype originated in a woman aged 18-29 years with Graves' hyperthyroidism. The chain joins TRBV6-2 or TRBV6-3 to TRBJ2-1; tentative D call: TRBD2 (5 bases). The sample taken for sequencing was blood. In nucleotides, the CDR3 is TGTGCCAGCAGTTCCTCCCGGCGGGTACTTTACAATGAGCAGTTCTTC. Encoded protein: CASSSSRRVLYNEQFF.